This T cell receptor beta chain came from a study of blood T cell repertoires in COVID-19. Study-wide background: Samples came from the United States, Italy and Spain, spanning acute and convalescent COVID-19. PBMCs, B-cell-depleted T cells, or T cells provided the cDNA or gDNA that made up the material.

The CDR3 is 17 amino acids. Germline V gene data show CDR1 as MNHEY and CDR2 as SVGEGT. The ends were cut back, 0 bases at V and 8 bases at J, with 20 bases in the middle. Per the authors' pipeline: Nucleated cell number was recorded as an estimate derived from reference gene primer amplification. Produced via immunoSEQ multiplex PCR; TCRdb's table is partial and in-frame only. Clonal size and the V and J genes are those of that table, whereas D and trimming came from the DNA. The sample shows 310,000 or so clones, about 90% of them seen only once. This TCR was recovered from a woman in her twenties or thirties who had recovered from COVID-19. This chain connects TRBV6-2 or TRBV6-3 to TRBJ2-1; maybe TRBD1 (5 bases). Material for sequencing was peripheral blood. The CDR3 region has the DNA TGTGCCAGCAGTTACTCAGGGTTAGGGGAAGGTGGCGATGAGCAGTTCTTC. This codes for CASSYSGLGEGGDEQFF.